This T cell receptor (beta chain) was documented in a study of CD8 T cell repertoires and HIV-1 epitope variants. Background on the study: Twenty-five autologous and known Gag and Nef epitope variant peptides each stimulated T cells separately. Controls were a CMV, EBV and flu pool, Ebola AY9, and no peptide. Equal numbers of autologous T cell-negative cells presented antigen to enriched T cells.

A remark on this clone: What it recognizes is unknown.

TCR beta CDR3 was sequenced at survey depth on immunoSEQ. Assay: immunoSEQ multiplex PCR; the TCRdb copy retains only in-frame clones and omits some. The sample lists about 5,100 clones; around 61% were seen once. V shed 5 bases, J shed 2 bases, and the junction held 7 bases outside the gene matches. The CDR3 length is 15 residues. CDR1 and CDR2 from the germline V gene are SGHTA and FQGNSA. This receptor was taken from a male donor with HIV. The sequenced sample consisted of cultured CD8+ T cells derived from PBMCs. This rearrangement joins TRBV7-2 to TRBJ2-7; TRBD1 matches at 9 bases. The CDR3 bases are TGTGCCAGCAGCATCGGACAGGGGAGCGCCTACGAGCAGTACTTC. Translated, it gives CASSIGQGSAYEQYF.